The TCR beta chain described here comes from a study of T cells in narcolepsy. Here immunoSEQ multiplex PCR was the method, and the copy in TCRdb shows in-frame clones only, minus some. The sample holds tens of thousands of clones, about 89% seen once. Overall study findings and caveats: In some patient and control memory CD4+ samples, autoreactive clones were absent.

Turning to this clone: Its cognate antigen is unknown.

The receptor was derived from a human donor in good health. The sample taken for sequencing was memory (CD45RA-) CD4+ T cells from blood.

This CDR3 is CASSQGLAGGPDTQYF. Written as DNA, the CDR3 is TGCGCCAGCAGCCAAGGACTAGCGGGAGGGCCAGATACGCAGTATTTT. This rearrangement joins TRBV5-1 to TRBJ2-3; 15 bases line up with TRBD2. The CDR3 is 16 residues long. CDR1 and CDR2 from the germline V gene are SGHRS and YFSETQ. Unmatched junction bases numbered 4, after V lost 4 bases and J lost 4 bases.